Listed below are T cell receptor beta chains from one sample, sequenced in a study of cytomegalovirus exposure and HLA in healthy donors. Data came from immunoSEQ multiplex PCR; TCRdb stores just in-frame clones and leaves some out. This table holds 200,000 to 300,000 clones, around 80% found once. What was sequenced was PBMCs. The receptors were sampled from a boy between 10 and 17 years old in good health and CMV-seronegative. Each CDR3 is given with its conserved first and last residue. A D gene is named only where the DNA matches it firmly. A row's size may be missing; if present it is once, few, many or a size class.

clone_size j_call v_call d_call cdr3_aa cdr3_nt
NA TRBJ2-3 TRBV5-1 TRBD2 CASSTTDGGADTQYF TGCGCCAGCAGCACAACGGACGGGGGGGCAGATACGCAGTATTTT
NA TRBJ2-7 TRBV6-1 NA CASSPGFEQYF TGTGCCAGCAGTCCGGGGTTCGAGCAGTACTTC
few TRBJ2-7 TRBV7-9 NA CSSSRSGYEQYF TGTTCCAGCAGCCGGTCGGGATACGAGCAGTACTTC
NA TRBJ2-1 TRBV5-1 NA CASSLRGYNEQFF TGCGCCAGCAGCTTGCGGGGATACAATGAGCAGTTCTTC
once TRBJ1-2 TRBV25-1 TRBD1 CASSEQTGGENGYTF TGTGCCAGCAGCGAACAGACAGGGGGAGAGAATGGCTACACCTTC
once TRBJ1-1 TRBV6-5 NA CASSYSNRKNTEAFF TGTGCCAGCAGTTACTCGAACAGGAAGAACACTGAAGCTTTCTTT
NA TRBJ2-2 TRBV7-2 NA CASSPYGSNFGELFF TGTGCCAGCAGCCCGTATGGGAGTAACTTCGGGGAGCTGTTTTTT
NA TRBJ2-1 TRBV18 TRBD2 CASSPSVAGYNEQFF TGTGCCAGCTCACCATCGGTAGCGGGTTACAATGAGCAGTTCTTC
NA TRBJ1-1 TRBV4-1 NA CASSHYRVNTEAFF TGCGCCAGCAGCCACTACAGGGTGAACACTGAAGCTTTCTTT
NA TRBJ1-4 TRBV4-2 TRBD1 CASSQGQGGEKLFF TGTGCCAGCAGCCAAGGCCAGGGGGGAGAAAAACTGTTTTTT
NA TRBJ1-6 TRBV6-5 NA CASSYSRQENSPLHF TGTGCCAGCAGTTACTCGCGACAGGAAAATTCACCCCTCCACTTT
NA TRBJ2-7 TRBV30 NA CAWSGRQLSSYEQYF TGTGCCTGGAGTGGCCGACAGCTCTCTTCCTACGAGCAGTACTTC
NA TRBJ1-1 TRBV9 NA CASSVRTTTEAFF TGTGCCAGCAGCGTAAGGACAACCACTGAAGCTTTCTTT
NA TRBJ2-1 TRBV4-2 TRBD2 CASSPQGGSGRANYNEQFF TGTGCCAGCAGCCCCCAAGGGGGTAGCGGGAGGGCCAATTACAATGAGCAGTTCTTC
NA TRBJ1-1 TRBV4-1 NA CASSLGLRGQAFF TGCGCCAGCAGCCTGGGGCTCAGGGGCCAGGCTTTCTTT
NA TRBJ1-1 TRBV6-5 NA CASSWAQISNTEAFF TGTGCCAGCAGTTGGGCGCAGATTTCGAACACTGAAGCTTTCTTT
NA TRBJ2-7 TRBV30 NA CAWRRDITYEQYF TGTGCCTGGAGAAGGGACATAACCTACGAGCAGTACTTC